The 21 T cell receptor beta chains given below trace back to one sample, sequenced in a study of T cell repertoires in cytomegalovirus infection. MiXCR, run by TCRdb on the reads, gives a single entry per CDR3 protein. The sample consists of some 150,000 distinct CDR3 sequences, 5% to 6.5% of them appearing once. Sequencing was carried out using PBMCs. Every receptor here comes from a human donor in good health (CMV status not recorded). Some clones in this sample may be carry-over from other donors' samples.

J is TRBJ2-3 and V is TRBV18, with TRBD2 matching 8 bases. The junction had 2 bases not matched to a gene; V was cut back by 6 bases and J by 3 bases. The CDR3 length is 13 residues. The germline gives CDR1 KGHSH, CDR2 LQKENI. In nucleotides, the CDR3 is TGTGCCAGCTCGGCTAGCGGGACAGATACGCAGTATTTT. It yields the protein CASSASGTDTQYF.

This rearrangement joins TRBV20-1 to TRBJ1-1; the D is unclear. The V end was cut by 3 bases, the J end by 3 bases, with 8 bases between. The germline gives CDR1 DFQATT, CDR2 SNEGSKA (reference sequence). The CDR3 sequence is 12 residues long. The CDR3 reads CSASIGDTEAFF. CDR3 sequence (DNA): TGCAGTGCTAGTATCGGGGACACTGAAGCTTTCTTT.

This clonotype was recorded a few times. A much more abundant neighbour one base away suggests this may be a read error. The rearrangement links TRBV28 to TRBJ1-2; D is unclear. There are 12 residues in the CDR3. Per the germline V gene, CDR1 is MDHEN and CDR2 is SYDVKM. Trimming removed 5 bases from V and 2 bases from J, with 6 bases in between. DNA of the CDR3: TGTGCCAGCAGTCCCGGGAACTATGGCTACACCTTC. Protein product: CASSPGNYGYTF.

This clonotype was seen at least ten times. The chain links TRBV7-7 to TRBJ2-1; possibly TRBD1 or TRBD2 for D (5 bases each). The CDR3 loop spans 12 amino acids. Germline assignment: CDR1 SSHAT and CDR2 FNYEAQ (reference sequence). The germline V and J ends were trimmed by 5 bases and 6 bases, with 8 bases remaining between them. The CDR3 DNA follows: TGTGCCAGCAGCCGGGACGGCAATGAGCAGTTCTTC. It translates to CASSRDGNEQFF.

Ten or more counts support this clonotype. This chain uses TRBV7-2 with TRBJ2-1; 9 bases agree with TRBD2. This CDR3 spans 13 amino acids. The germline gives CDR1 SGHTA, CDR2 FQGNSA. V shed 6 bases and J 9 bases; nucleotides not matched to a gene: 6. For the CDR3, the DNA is TGTGCCAGCAGGGCGGGGGGGCCGAGTGAGCAGTTCTTC. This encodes CASRAGGPSEQFF.

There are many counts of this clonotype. Written as DNA, the CDR3 is TGTGCCAGTAGCCTCACGACAGGGAAGAACACTGAAGCTTTCTTT. As protein: CASSLTTGKNTEAFF. The V gene is TRBV19, the J gene TRBJ1-1; TRBD1 matches at 7 bases. V lost 6 bases and J lost 1; bases outside the gene matches: 8. Germline loops: CDR1 LNHDA, CDR2 SQIVND (reference sequence). CDR3 length equals 15 residues.

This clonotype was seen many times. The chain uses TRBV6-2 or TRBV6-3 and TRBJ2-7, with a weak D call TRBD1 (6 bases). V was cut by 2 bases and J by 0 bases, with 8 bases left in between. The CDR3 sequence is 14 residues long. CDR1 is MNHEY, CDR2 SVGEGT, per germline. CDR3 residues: CASSYGQSSYEQYF. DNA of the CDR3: TGTGCCAGCAGTTACGGACAGAGCTCCTACGAGCAGTACTTC.

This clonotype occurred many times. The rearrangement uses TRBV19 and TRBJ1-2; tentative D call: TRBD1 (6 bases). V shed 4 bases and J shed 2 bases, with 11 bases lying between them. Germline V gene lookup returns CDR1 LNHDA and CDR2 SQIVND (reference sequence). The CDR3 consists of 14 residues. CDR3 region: CASSRTTGNYGYTF. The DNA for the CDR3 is TGTGCCAGTAGTAGGACGACAGGCAACTATGGCTACACCTTC. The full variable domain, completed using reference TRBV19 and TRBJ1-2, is DGGITQSPKYLFRKEGQNVTLSCEQNLNHDAMYWYRQDPGQGLRLIYYSQIVNDFQKGDIAEGYSVSREKKESFPLTVTSAQKNPTAFYLCASSRTTGNYGYTFGSGTRLTVV.

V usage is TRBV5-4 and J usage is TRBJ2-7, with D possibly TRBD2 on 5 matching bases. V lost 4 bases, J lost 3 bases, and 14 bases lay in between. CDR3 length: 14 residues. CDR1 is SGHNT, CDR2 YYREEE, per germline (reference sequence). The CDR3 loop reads CASSKLGRDYEQYF. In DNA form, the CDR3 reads TGTGCCAGCAGCAAGCTTGGACGGGACTACGAGCAGTACTTC.

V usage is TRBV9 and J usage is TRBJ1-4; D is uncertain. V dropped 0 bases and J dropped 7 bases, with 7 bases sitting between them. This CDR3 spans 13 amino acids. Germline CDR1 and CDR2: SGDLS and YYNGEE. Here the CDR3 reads CASSVGPTEKLFF. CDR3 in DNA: TGTGCCAGCAGCGTAGGACCCACTGAAAAACTGTTTTTT.

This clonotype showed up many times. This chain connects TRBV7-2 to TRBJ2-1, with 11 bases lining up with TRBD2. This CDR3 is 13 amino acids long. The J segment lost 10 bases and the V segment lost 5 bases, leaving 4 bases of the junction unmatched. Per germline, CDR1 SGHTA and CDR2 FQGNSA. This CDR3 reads CASSVTSGREQFF. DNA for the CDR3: TGTGCCAGCAGCGTTACTAGCGGGAGAGAGCAGTTCTTC.

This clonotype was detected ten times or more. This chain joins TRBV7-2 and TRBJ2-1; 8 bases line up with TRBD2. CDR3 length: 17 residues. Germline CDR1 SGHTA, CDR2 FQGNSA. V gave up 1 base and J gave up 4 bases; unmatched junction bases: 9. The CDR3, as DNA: TGTGCCAGCAGCTTAGGGGGGGCGGGGGGAAGATACAATGAGCAGTTCTTC. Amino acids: CASSLGGAGGRYNEQFF.

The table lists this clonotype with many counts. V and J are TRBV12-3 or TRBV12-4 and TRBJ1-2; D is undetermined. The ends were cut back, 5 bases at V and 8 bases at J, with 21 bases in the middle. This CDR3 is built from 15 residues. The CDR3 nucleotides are TGTGCCAGCAGTCCAAACTTCGGGTCCCAGAGGGGCTACACCTTC. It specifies CASSPNFGSQRGYTF.

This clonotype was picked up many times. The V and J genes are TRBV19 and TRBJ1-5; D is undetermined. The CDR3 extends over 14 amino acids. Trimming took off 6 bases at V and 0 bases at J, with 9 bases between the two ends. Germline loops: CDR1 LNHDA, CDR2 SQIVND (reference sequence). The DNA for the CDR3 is TGTGCCAGTAGAGCCCGGGGTAGCAATCAGCCCCAGCATTTT. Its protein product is CASRARGSNQPQHF. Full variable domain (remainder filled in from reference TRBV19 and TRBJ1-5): DGGITQSPKYLFRKEGQNVTLSCEQNLNHDAMYWYRQDPGQGLRLIYYSQIVNDFQKGDIAEGYSVSREKKESFPLTVTSAQKNPTAFYLCASRARGSNQPQHFGDGTRLSIL.

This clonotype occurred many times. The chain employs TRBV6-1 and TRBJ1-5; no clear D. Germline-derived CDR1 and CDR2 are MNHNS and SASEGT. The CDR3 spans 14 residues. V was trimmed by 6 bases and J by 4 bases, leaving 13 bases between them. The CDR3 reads CASRIATGNQPQHF. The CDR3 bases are TGTGCCAGCAGAATAGCTACGGGGAATCAGCCCCAGCATTTT.

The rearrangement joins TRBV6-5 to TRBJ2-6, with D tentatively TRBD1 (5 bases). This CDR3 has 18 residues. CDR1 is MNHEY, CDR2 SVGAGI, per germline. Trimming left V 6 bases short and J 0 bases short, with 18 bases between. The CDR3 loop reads CASSDFRVLVSGANVLTF. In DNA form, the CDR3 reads TGTGCCAGCAGCGACTTCAGGGTGTTGGTCTCTGGGGCCAACGTCCTGACTTTC.

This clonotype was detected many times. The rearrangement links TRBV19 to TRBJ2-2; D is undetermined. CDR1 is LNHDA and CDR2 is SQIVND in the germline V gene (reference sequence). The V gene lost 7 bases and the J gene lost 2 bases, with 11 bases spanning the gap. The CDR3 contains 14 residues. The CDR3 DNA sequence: TGTGCCAGTAAGATGGGGTCTAACACCGGGGAGCTGTTTTTT. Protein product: CASKMGSNTGELFF. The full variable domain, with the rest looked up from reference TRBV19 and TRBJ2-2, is DGGITQSPKYLFRKEGQNVTLSCEQNLNHDAMYWYRQDPGQGLRLIYYSQIVNDFQKGDIAEGYSVSREKKESFPLTVTSAQKNPTAFYLCASKMGSNTGELFFGEGSRLTVL.

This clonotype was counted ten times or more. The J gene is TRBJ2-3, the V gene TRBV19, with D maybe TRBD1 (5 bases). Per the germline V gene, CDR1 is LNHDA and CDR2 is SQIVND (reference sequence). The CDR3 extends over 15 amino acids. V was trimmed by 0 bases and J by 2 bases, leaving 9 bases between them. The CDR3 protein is CASSIEGRATDTQYF. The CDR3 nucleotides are TGTGCCAGTAGTATAGAGGGCAGGGCCACAGATACGCAGTATTTT.

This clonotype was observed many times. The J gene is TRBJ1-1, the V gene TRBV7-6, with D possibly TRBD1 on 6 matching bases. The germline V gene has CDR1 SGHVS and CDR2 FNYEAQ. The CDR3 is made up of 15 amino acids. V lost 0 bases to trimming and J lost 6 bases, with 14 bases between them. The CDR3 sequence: CASSLAGNNRAEAFF. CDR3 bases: TGTGCCAGCAGCTTAGCGGGTAATAACAGGGCTGAAGCTTTCTTT.

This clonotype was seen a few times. The CDR3 DNA reads TGTGCCAGCAGCTTCTCCTGGGCAGGGTTAGAGGAGAACACTGAAGCTTTCTTT. This codes for CASSFSWAGLEENTEAFF. The V gene is TRBV6-2 or TRBV6-3, the J gene TRBJ1-1, with a possible D match to TRBD1 (5 bases). Per germline, CDR1 MNHEY and CDR2 SVGEGT. This CDR3 comprises 18 residues. V was pared by 6 bases and J by 1 base, with 24 bases between.

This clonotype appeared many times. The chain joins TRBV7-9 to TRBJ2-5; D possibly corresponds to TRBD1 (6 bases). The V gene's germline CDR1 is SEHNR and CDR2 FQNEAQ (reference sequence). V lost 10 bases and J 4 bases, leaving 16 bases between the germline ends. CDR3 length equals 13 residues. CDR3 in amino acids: CAILTGLGETQYF. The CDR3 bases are TGTGCCATTCTTACAGGGCTGGGAGAGACCCAGTACTTC.